These T cell receptor beta chains were read from a single sample in a study of T cell changes during pregnancy in multiple sclerosis. This table comes from immunoSEQ multiplex PCR, and its TCRdb copy is limited to in-frame clones, with some not included. Of about 77,000 clones in the sample, about 91% are singletons; the top ten hold 1.9%. The input for sequencing was peripheral blood, taken before pregnancy. The source is a female donor with multiple sclerosis, enrolled in a pregnancy study. Both conserved end residues are part of each CDR3. Fields, in order: J gene, CDR3 length, clone size, D gene, V gene, CDR3 DNA, CDR3 protein. A D gene is named only where the DNA matches it firmly. Where a row states a size, it is once, few, many or the class of an expanded clone; other rows omit it.

j_gene: TRBJ1-6; len: 13; abundance: .; d_gene: .; v_gene: TRBV2; CDR3nt: TGTGCCAGCAGGGACTATTTTAATTCACCCCTCCACTTT; CDR3aa: CASRDYFNSPLHF
j_gene: TRBJ2-7; len: 12; abundance: .; d_gene: .; v_gene: TRBV7-2; CDR3nt: TGTGCCAGCACCTCCTTCCCCTACGAGCAGTACTTC; CDR3aa: CASTSFPYEQYF
j_gene: TRBJ2-5; len: 13; abundance: .; d_gene: TRBD1; v_gene: TRBV7-3; CDR3nt: TGTGCCAGCAGCTTCGGACAGGGGGAGACCCAGTACTTC; CDR3aa: CASSFGQGETQYF
j_gene: TRBJ1-2; len: 13; abundance: .; d_gene: .; v_gene: TRBV9; CDR3nt: TGTGCCAGCAGGGGGGGAGGGGCCCATGGCTACACCTTC; CDR3aa: CASRGGGAHGYTF
j_gene: TRBJ1-4; len: 17; abundance: .; d_gene: .; v_gene: TRBV5-1; CDR3nt: TGCGCCAGCAGCTTGGTTGGGGCCTCTGCAACTAATGAAAAACTGTTTTTT; CDR3aa: CASSLVGASATNEKLFF
j_gene: TRBJ1-2; len: 15; abundance: .; d_gene: TRBD1; v_gene: TRBV7-9; CDR3nt: TGTGCCAGCAGCTTAGAAGGGGGCCGTGGTGATGGCTACACCTTC; CDR3aa: CASSLEGGRGDGYTF
j_gene: TRBJ1-1; len: 16; abundance: .; d_gene: TRBD1; v_gene: TRBV19; CDR3nt: TGTGCCAGTAGGCCGGGACAGGGGGCCTCGGGCACTGAAGCTTTCTTT; CDR3aa: CASRPGQGASGTEAFF
j_gene: TRBJ1-1; len: 14; abundance: .; d_gene: TRBD1; v_gene: TRBV7-6; CDR3nt: TGTGCCAGCAGCTTAGGGGGCAGGGGGACTGAAGCTTTCTTT; CDR3aa: CASSLGGRGTEAFF
j_gene: TRBJ1-2; len: 12; abundance: .; d_gene: .; v_gene: TRBV4-3; CDR3nt: TGCGCCAGCAGCCGAGACGGCTATGGCTACACCTTC; CDR3aa: CASSRDGYGYTF
j_gene: TRBJ2-2; len: 13; abundance: .; d_gene: .; v_gene: TRBV19; CDR3nt: TGTGCCAGTACCCCCAACAGGGCCGGGGAGCTGTTTTTT; CDR3aa: CASTPNRAGELFF
j_gene: TRBJ2-1; len: 15; abundance: once; d_gene: .; v_gene: TRBV7-3; CDR3nt: TGTGCCAGCAGCTTATTTAGTACGAGCGGAGGTGAGCAGTTCTTC; CDR3aa: CASSLFSTSGGEQFF
j_gene: TRBJ2-3; len: 16; abundance: .; d_gene: TRBD2; v_gene: TRBV7-8; CDR3nt: TGTGCCAGCAGCCGAGATCGACTAGCGAACACAGATACGCAGTATTTT; CDR3aa: CASSRDRLANTDTQYF
j_gene: TRBJ2-5; len: 15; abundance: .; d_gene: .; v_gene: TRBV11-2; CDR3nt: TGTGCCAGCAGCTTAGATCCGTCGTTAGAAGAGACCCAGTACTTC; CDR3aa: CASSLDPSLEETQYF
j_gene: TRBJ2-3; len: 14; abundance: .; d_gene: .; v_gene: TRBV5-4; CDR3nt: TGTGCCAGCAGCCCGTTTGAGGCTACAGATACGCAGTATTTT; CDR3aa: CASSPFEATDTQYF
j_gene: TRBJ2-3; len: 14; abundance: .; d_gene: .; v_gene: TRBV6-1; CDR3nt: TGTGCCAGCAGTGAACAAGAGGGCACAGATACGCAGTATTTT; CDR3aa: CASSEQEGTDTQYF
j_gene: TRBJ2-3; len: 13; abundance: .; d_gene: .; v_gene: TRBV5-4; CDR3nt: TGTGCCAGCAGCATTACAGGTGAAGATACGCAGTATTTT; CDR3aa: CASSITGEDTQYF
j_gene: TRBJ2-5; len: 15; abundance: .; d_gene: TRBD1; v_gene: TRBV10-1; CDR3nt: TGCGCCAGCAGCGACCGACAGGGGGAGGTTGAGACCCAGTACTTC; CDR3aa: CASSDRQGEVETQYF
j_gene: TRBJ1-4; len: 16; abundance: once; d_gene: .; v_gene: TRBV7-8; CDR3nt: TGTGCCAGCAGCTCCTCGCGGATAGCAACTAATGAAAAACTGTTTTTT; CDR3aa: CASSSSRIATNEKLFF
j_gene: TRBJ1-1; len: 12; abundance: .; d_gene: .; v_gene: TRBV7-9; CDR3nt: TGTGCCAGCAGCCAGGTGAACACTGAAGCTTTCTTT; CDR3aa: CASSQVNTEAFF
j_gene: TRBJ1-3; len: 14; abundance: .; d_gene: .; v_gene: TRBV2; CDR3nt: TGTGCCAGCAGTGAAATCTACTCTGGAAACACCATATATTTT; CDR3aa: CASSEIYSGNTIYF
j_gene: TRBJ1-1; len: 13; abundance: .; d_gene: .; v_gene: TRBV9; CDR3nt: TGTGCCAGCAGCGTAGCTCCGAACACTGAAGCTTTCTTT; CDR3aa: CASSVAPNTEAFF
j_gene: TRBJ2-1; len: 14; abundance: .; d_gene: TRBD1; v_gene: TRBV10-3; CDR3nt: TGTGCCATTGGACAGGGGGCGGGGGTCAATGAGCAGTTCTTC; CDR3aa: CAIGQGAGVNEQFF
j_gene: TRBJ1-3; len: 15; abundance: .; d_gene: .; v_gene: TRBV2; CDR3nt: TGTGCCAGCAGTCGAACGACAGAAACTGGAAACACCATATATTTT; CDR3aa: CASSRTTETGNTIYF
j_gene: TRBJ2-1; len: 16; abundance: .; d_gene: TRBD2; v_gene: TRBV6-5; CDR3nt: TGTGCCAGCAGTTACTCGCCCGGGGGGGCGTACAATGAGCAGTTCTTC; CDR3aa: CASSYSPGGAYNEQFF
j_gene: TRBJ1-2; len: 12; abundance: once; d_gene: .; v_gene: TRBV6-5; CDR3nt: TGTGCCAGCACCCAGGGGTCCCGTGGCTACACCTTC; CDR3aa: CASTQGSRGYTF
j_gene: TRBJ2-2; len: 13; abundance: .; d_gene: TRBD1; v_gene: TRBV5-1; CDR3nt: TGCGCCAGCAGCGGACAGGGTACCGGGGAGCTGTTTTTT; CDR3aa: CASSGQGTGELFF
j_gene: TRBJ1-1; len: 14; abundance: .; d_gene: .; v_gene: TRBV18; CDR3nt: TGTGCCAGCTCAGAGAGGCAGGGAGGTACTGAAGCTTTCTTT; CDR3aa: CASSERQGGTEAFF
j_gene: TRBJ2-7; len: 12; abundance: .; d_gene: .; v_gene: TRBV5-1; CDR3nt: TGCGCCAGCAGCCTACAGGGCGACGAGCAGTACTTC; CDR3aa: CASSLQGDEQYF
j_gene: TRBJ2-3; len: 16; abundance: .; d_gene: TRBD2; v_gene: TRBV11-3; CDR3nt: TGTGCCAGCAGCTTAGGGCTAGCGGGGGCCGCAGATACGCAGTATTTT; CDR3aa: CASSLGLAGAADTQYF
j_gene: TRBJ2-7; len: 15; abundance: .; d_gene: TRBD1; v_gene: TRBV9; CDR3nt: TGTGCCAGCAGCGTAGGCGGGACAGGGGGCAACGAGCAGTACTTC; CDR3aa: CASSVGGTGGNEQYF
j_gene: TRBJ2-4; len: 14; abundance: .; d_gene: TRBD1; v_gene: TRBV5-1; CDR3nt: TGCGCCAGCAGCGATGGGACAGGTGGAAACATTCAGTACTTC; CDR3aa: CASSDGTGGNIQYF
j_gene: TRBJ1-6; len: 10; abundance: .; d_gene: .; v_gene: TRBV2; CDR3nt: TGTGCCAGCGCCGCCGAGTTGGTCCACTTT; CDR3aa: CASAAELVHF
j_gene: TRBJ1-1; len: 14; abundance: .; d_gene: .; v_gene: TRBV6-6; CDR3nt: TGTGCCAGCAGTTACGGGGCGGCGAACACTGAAGCTTTCTTT; CDR3aa: CASSYGAANTEAFF
j_gene: TRBJ2-5; len: 15; abundance: .; d_gene: TRBD1; v_gene: TRBV18; CDR3nt: TGTGCCAGCTCACCGCCAGCAGGACAGGGAGAGACCCAGTACTTC; CDR3aa: CASSPPAGQGETQYF
j_gene: TRBJ1-1; len: 14; abundance: .; d_gene: .; v_gene: TRBV5-4; CDR3nt: TGTGCCAGCAGCTTTGGTCTGACAAACACTGAAGCTTTCTTT; CDR3aa: CASSFGLTNTEAFF
j_gene: TRBJ1-1; len: 13; abundance: .; d_gene: TRBD1; v_gene: TRBV28; CDR3nt: TGTGCCAGCAGCCCGGGACAGGGGTTGACGGCTTTCTTT; CDR3aa: CASSPGQGLTAFF
j_gene: TRBJ1-5; len: 18; abundance: .; d_gene: TRBD1; v_gene: TRBV18; CDR3nt: TGTGCCAGCTCGAGGGACAGGGAGTGGGGGGGGCACAATCAGCCCCAGCATTTT; CDR3aa: CASSRDREWGGHNQPQHF
j_gene: TRBJ2-5; len: 15; abundance: once; d_gene: TRBD1; v_gene: TRBV10-3; CDR3nt: TGTGCCATCAGTGACCCCGCAGGGGGCGGGGAGACCCAGTACTTC; CDR3aa: CAISDPAGGGETQYF
j_gene: TRBJ1-1; len: 15; abundance: .; d_gene: TRBD1; v_gene: TRBV5-4; CDR3nt: TGTGCCAGCAGCTTCTGGCAGGGGGTATATACTGAAGCTTTCTTT; CDR3aa: CASSFWQGVYTEAFF
j_gene: TRBJ2-6; len: 15; abundance: .; d_gene: .; v_gene: TRBV10-3; CDR3nt: TGTGCCATCAGTGGAGACAACTCTGGGGCCAACGTCCTGACTTTC; CDR3aa: CAISGDNSGANVLTF
j_gene: TRBJ2-3; len: 14; abundance: .; d_gene: TRBD2; v_gene: TRBV11-2; CDR3nt: TGTGCCAGCAGCTTAGGGGGACTAGCAGATACGCAGTATTTT; CDR3aa: CASSLGGLADTQYF
j_gene: TRBJ1-2; len: 12; abundance: .; d_gene: .; v_gene: TRBV5-1; CDR3nt: TGCGCCAGCAGCTTAGGCGGGAATGGCTACACCTTC; CDR3aa: CASSLGGNGYTF
j_gene: TRBJ1-1; len: 16; abundance: .; d_gene: TRBD1; v_gene: TRBV11-2; CDR3nt: TGTGCCAGCAGCTCAGTGTCGGGACAGATGAACACTGAAGCTTTCTTT; CDR3aa: CASSSVSGQMNTEAFF
j_gene: TRBJ2-5; len: 15; abundance: once; d_gene: TRBD2; v_gene: TRBV11-1; CDR3nt: TGTGCCAGCAGCTTAGGATACGGGGGGTCTGGGACCCAGTACTTC; CDR3aa: CASSLGYGGSGTQYF
j_gene: TRBJ1-5; len: 14; abundance: .; d_gene: .; v_gene: TRBV30; CDR3nt: TGTGCCTGGAGTGAGACAGCTAGCAATCAGCCCCAGCATTTT; CDR3aa: CAWSETASNQPQHF
j_gene: TRBJ2-7; len: 11; abundance: .; d_gene: .; v_gene: TRBV6-5; CDR3nt: TGTGCCAGCAGTTATTTGAGTGAGCAGTACTTC; CDR3aa: CASSYLSEQYF
j_gene: TRBJ1-5; len: 14; abundance: .; d_gene: TRBD1; v_gene: TRBV9; CDR3nt: TGTGCCAGCAGCGCCGGGACAGGGAATCAGCCCCAGCATTTT; CDR3aa: CASSAGTGNQPQHF
j_gene: TRBJ1-1; len: 17; abundance: .; d_gene: .; v_gene: TRBV28; CDR3nt: TGTGCCAGCAGTTTCCTCGGGCACTATGGTCAGGGCACTGAAGCTTTCTTT; CDR3aa: CASSFLGHYGQGTEAFF
j_gene: TRBJ1-6; len: 13; abundance: .; d_gene: .; v_gene: TRBV7-3; CDR3nt: TGTGCCAGCAGCCAAGACAGCCATTCACCCCTCCACTTT; CDR3aa: CASSQDSHSPLHF
j_gene: TRBJ1-2; len: 13; abundance: .; d_gene: .; v_gene: TRBV11-2; CDR3nt: TGTGCCACCCTCAGGGCCGCAAACTATGGCTACACCTTC; CDR3aa: CATLRAANYGYTF
j_gene: TRBJ1-5; len: 14; abundance: .; d_gene: .; v_gene: TRBV30; CDR3nt: TGTGCCTGGAGCTGGGACAATAGCAATCAGCCCCAGCATTTT; CDR3aa: CAWSWDNSNQPQHF
j_gene: TRBJ2-7; len: 14; abundance: few; d_gene: .; v_gene: TRBV2; CDR3nt: TGTGCCAGCAGCGATCAGGGCCTCTCCTACGAGCAGTACTTC; CDR3aa: CASSDQGLSYEQYF
j_gene: TRBJ1-1; len: 13; abundance: .; d_gene: .; v_gene: TRBV6-1; CDR3nt: TGTGCCAGCAGTGAGGAGCGATACACTGAAGCTTTCTTT; CDR3aa: CASSEERYTEAFF
j_gene: TRBJ2-1; len: 16; abundance: once; d_gene: .; v_gene: TRBV4-3; CDR3nt: TGCGCCAGCAGCCCCGGCGCTTGGACAGAATACAATGAGCAGTTCTTC; CDR3aa: CASSPGAWTEYNEQFF
j_gene: TRBJ2-1; len: 14; abundance: once; d_gene: .; v_gene: TRBV5-1; CDR3nt: TGCGCCAGCAGCTTGGCTAGCCAGGACAATGAGCAGTTCTTC; CDR3aa: CASSLASQDNEQFF